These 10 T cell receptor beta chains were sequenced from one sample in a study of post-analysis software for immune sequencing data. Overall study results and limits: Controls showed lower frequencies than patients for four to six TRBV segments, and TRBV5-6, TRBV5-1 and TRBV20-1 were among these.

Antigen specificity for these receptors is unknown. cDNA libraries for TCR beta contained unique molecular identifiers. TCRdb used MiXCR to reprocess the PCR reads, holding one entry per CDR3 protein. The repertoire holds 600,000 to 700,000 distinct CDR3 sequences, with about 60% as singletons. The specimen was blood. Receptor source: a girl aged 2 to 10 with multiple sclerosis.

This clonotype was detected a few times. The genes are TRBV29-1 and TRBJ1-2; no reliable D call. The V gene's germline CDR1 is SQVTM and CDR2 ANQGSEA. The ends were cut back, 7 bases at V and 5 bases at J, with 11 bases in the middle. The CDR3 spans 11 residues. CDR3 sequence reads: CSAAAAYGYTF. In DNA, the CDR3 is TGCAGCGCCGCGGCGGCTTATGGCTACACCTTC.

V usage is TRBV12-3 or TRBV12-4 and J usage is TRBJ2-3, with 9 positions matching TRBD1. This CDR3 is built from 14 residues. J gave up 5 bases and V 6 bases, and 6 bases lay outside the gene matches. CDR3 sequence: CASSWGQGVDTQYF. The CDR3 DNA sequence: TGTGCCAGCAGCTGGGGACAGGGAGTAGATACGCAGTATTTT.

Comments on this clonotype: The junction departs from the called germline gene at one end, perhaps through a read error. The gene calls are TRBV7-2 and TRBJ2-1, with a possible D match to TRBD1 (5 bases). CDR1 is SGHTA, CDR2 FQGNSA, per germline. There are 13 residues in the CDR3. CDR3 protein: CAGSSARGNEQFF. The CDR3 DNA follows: TGTGCCGGCAGCTCCGCTAGGGGCAATGAGCAGTTCTTC.

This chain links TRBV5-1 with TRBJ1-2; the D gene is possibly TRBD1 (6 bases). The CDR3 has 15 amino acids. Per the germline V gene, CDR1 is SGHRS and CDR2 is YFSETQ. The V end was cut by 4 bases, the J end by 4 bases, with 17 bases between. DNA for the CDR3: TGCGCCAGCAGCCGCACCGGACAGACCCGCTATGGCTACACCTTC. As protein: CASSRTGQTRYGYTF.

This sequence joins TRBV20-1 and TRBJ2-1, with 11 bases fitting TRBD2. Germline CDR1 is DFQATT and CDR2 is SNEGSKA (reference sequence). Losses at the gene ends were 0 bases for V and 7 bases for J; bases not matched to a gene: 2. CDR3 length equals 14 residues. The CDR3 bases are TGCAGTGCTAGAGAAGCTAGCGGGGGGAATGAGCAGTTCTTC. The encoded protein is CSAREASGGNEQFF.

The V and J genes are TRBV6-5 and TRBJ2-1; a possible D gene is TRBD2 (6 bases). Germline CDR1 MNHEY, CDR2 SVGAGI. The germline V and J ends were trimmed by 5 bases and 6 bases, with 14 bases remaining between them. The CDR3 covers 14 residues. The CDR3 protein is CASSKPGLSNEQFF. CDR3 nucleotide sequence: TGTGCCAGCAGTAAACCGGGACTTAGCAATGAGCAGTTCTTC.

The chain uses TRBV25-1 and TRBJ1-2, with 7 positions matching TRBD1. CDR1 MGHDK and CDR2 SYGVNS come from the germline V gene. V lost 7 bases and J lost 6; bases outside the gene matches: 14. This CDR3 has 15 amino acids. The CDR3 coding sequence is TGTGCCAGCACCCCGACCGGGACAGAGACTAATGGCTACACCTTC. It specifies CASTPTGTETNGYTF.

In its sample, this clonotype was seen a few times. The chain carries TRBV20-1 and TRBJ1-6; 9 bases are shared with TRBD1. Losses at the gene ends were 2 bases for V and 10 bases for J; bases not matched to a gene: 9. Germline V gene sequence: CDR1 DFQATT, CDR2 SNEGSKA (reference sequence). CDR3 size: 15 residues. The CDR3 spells CSARFTQGAQSPLHF. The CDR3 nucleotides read TGCAGTGCTAGATTCACACAGGGGGCACAATCACCCCTCCACTTT.

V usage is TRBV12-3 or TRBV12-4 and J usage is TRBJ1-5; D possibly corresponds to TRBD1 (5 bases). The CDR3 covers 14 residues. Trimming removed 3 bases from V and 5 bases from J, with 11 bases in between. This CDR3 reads CASSFEGVYQPQHF. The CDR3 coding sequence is TGTGCCAGCAGTTTTGAAGGGGTGTATCAGCCCCAGCATTTT.

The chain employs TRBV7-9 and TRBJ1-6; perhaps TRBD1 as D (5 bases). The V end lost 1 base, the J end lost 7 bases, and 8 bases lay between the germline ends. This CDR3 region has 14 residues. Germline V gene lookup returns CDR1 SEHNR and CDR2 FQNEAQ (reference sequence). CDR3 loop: CASSLGPGNSPLHF. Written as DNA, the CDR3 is TGTGCCAGCAGCTTAGGCCCAGGGAATTCACCCCTCCACTTT.